This note documents a single T cell receptor beta chain sequence. This entry comes from a study of T cell changes during pregnancy in multiple sclerosis. Libraries were prepared by immunoSEQ multiplex PCR; TCRdb keeps only in-frame clonotypes and omits some of them. The sample holds about 100,000 clones, around 94% seen once. CDR1 and CDR2 (germline): SNHLY, FYNNEI. The CDR3 runs to 15 residues. V dropped 5 bases and J dropped 5; count of bases not matched to a gene: 8. V and J are TRBV2 and TRBJ2-7; 11 bases are a match to TRBD1. The sample here was peripheral blood, taken in the second trimester of pregnancy. This receptor was obtained from a female donor with multiple sclerosis, enrolled in a pregnancy study. The CDR3 loop is CASSKFGTGGNEQYF. Written as DNA, the CDR3 is TGTGCCAGCAGTAAGTTCGGGACAGGGGGAAACGAGCAGTACTTC. Based on the CDR3 plus reference TRBV2 and TRBJ2-7, the full variable domain is EPEVTQTPSHQVTQMGQEVILRCVPISNHLYFYWYRQILGQKVEFLVSFYNNEISEKSEIFDDQFSVERPDGSNFTLKIRSTKLEDSAMYFCASSKFGTGGNEQYFGPGTRLTVT.